This TCR beta chain was captured in a study of T cell responses to AZD1222 COVID-19 vaccine. V was clipped by 3 bases and J by 3 bases, with 17 bases between them. This CDR3 region has 15 residues. Germline CDR1 GTSNPN, CDR2 SVGIG (reference sequence). Data came from immunoSEQ multiplex PCR; TCRdb stores just in-frame clones and leaves some out. The table shows some 130,000 clones, with roughly 89% occurring only once. The specimen was peripheral blood, collected on day 0 of AZD1222 vaccination. The rearrangement uses TRBV30 and TRBJ1-2, with D possibly matching TRBD1 (5 bases). The TCR comes from an adult in good health. The CDR3 spells CAWSRTVQGDYGYTF. The CDR3 DNA follows: TGTGCCTGGAGCCGGACTGTTCAGGGCGACTATGGCTACACCTTC.